The 2 T cell receptor beta chains given below trace back to one sample, sequenced in a study of T cell responses to AZD1222 COVID-19 vaccine. Sequencing was performed with immunoSEQ multiplex PCR; in TCRdb, only in-frame clones are kept and a portion is missing. Found here are about 92,000 clones, under 90% of them singletons; the top ten hold roughly 10%. The specimen was peripheral blood, collected on day 0 of AZD1222 vaccination. The receptors stem from an adult in good health.

This chain joins TRBV12-3 or TRBV12-4 and TRBJ1-1; no clear D. Trimming removed 6 bases at V and 6 bases at J, with 11 bases between. The length of the CDR3 is 12 residues. CDR3 region: CASSLRTAEAFF. As DNA, the CDR3 is TGTGCCAGCAGCCTCCGGACGGCTGAAGCTTTCTTT.

The chain links TRBV19 to TRBJ1-1; 7 bases line up with TRBD1. The CDR3 totals 13 residues. With V trimmed by 5 bases and J by 3 bases, 3 bases remained unmatched. Looked up from germline, CDR1 is LNHDA and CDR2 is SQIVND (reference sequence). CDR3 coding DNA: TGTGCCAGTAGTTCAGGGGGGGACACTGAAGCTTTCTTT. This translates into CASSSGGDTEAFF.